A single sample gave rise to the 5 T cell receptor beta chains below, sequenced in a study of cytomegalovirus exposure and HLA in healthy donors. With 60 Vbeta and 13 Jbeta primers, the PCR was carried out. The protocol was immunoSEQ multiplex PCR, while the TCRdb copy is restricted to in-frame clones and leaves out a portion. The repertoire has hundreds of thousands of clones, about 87% of them found once; the top ten carry about 2%. Material for sequencing was PBMCs. The receptors shown here come from a woman aged 18 to 35 in good health and CMV-seronegative.

This chain uses TRBV7-8 with TRBJ1-6; maybe TRBD1 (6 bases). The V gene lost 8 bases and the J gene lost 9 bases, with 11 bases spanning the gap. The CDR3 contains 12 residues. The germline V gene has CDR1 SGHVS and CDR2 FQNEAQ. CDR3: CASSGVGSPLHF. The CDR3 DNA follows: TGTGCCAGCTCAGGGGTTGGTTCACCCCTCCACTTT.

CDR3 protein: CASSGRDRGYFTNEKLFF. The CDR3 nucleotides read TGTGCCAGTAGTGGCCGGGACAGGGGTTACTTCACTAATGAAAAACTGTTTTTT. This sequence joins TRBV19 and TRBJ1-4; TRBD1 agrees at 10 bases. V shed 5 bases and J 2 bases; nucleotides not matched to a gene: 11. Germline CDR1 is LNHDA and CDR2 is SQIVND (reference sequence). The CDR3 extends over 18 amino acids.

A single count supports this clone. This chain connects TRBV19 to TRBJ1-2; 10 bases are shared with TRBD1. The CDR3 is made up of 14 amino acids. V trimming: 1 base; J trimming: 4 bases; junction bases outside the gene matches: 0. The germline V gene has CDR1 LNHDA and CDR2 SQIVND (reference sequence). CDR3 nucleotide sequence: TGTGCCAGTAGTATAGGGACAGGGGGCTATGGCTACACCTTC. It yields the protein CASSIGTGGYGYTF.

This sequence joins TRBV7-9 and TRBJ2-2, with a possible D match to TRBD1 (5 bases). Germline V gene data show CDR1 as SEHNR and CDR2 as FQNEAQ (reference sequence). The CDR3 covers 15 residues. Trimming cost V 2 bases and J 5 bases, with 12 bases left between them. CDR3 bases: TGTGCCAGCAGCTTATCGCAGGGCGTTACCGGGGAGCTGTTTTTT. This sequence encodes CASSLSQGVTGELFF.

This chain uses TRBV5-6 with TRBJ2-7; D might be TRBD2 (6 bases). Germline V gene sequence: CDR1 SGHDT, CDR2 YYEEEE. There are 14 residues in the CDR3. Trimming removed 4 bases from V and 1 base from J, with 12 bases in between. The CDR3, as DNA: TGTGCCAGCAGCCGGAGGGGTAGATCCTACGAGCAGTACTTC. Encoded protein: CASSRRGRSYEQYF.